This T cell receptor beta chain was documented in a study of quantifying T cell responses using KT2 cells. Across the study: cDNA was made from DNase-treated RNA using alpha and beta constant primers.

This clonotype was seen more than once but under ten times. Antigen specificity is unknown. KT2, a clone with a known TCR, was spiked into unfractionated PBMC. Broader study findings: KT2 clone alpha and beta sequence counts scaled linearly with input KT2 cell number.

Germline trimming cut 7 bases from V and 9 bases from J; bases unmatched to any gene: 11. The V gene's germline CDR1 is SNHLY and CDR2 FYNNEI. This CDR3 has 16 amino acids. A single-stranded UMI oligo with SP2 sequence was ligated to cDNA 3' ends. The first PCR ran about 4 cycles with an equimolar RC1.1 and RC1.2 beta primer mix. From the second PCR onward, TCR alpha and beta chains were processed separately. One entry per CDR3 protein results from TCRdb running MiXCR on the UMI-ligation and nested PCR reads. The table lists 45,000 to 65,000 distinct CDR3 sequences, approximately 13% of them singletons, with 9.4% in the top ten.

This receptor was taken from a human donor. This sequence joins TRBV2 and TRBJ2-1; 14 nucleotides match TRBD2. The sequenced sample consisted of PBMCs spiked with cells of the T cell clone KT2. The CDR3 loop is CASIWGLAGENSEQFF. The CDR3 DNA reads TGTGCCAGCATTTGGGGACTAGCGGGAGAGAATAGTGAGCAGTTCTTC.